The 5 T cell receptor beta chains reported below all come from one sample, sequenced in a study of regulatory T cells in long-lasting Graves disease (dated by TCRdb to the early 2020s). According to the study, the label for this sample's time point signals: persistent/refractory GD, antithyroid drugs over 5 years with positive TRAb. For both TCR sequencing and RNA sequencing, RNA was extracted from PBMCs using TRIzol. Library preparation employed multiplex PCR. Sequencing instrument: Illumina HiSeq 4000. TCR beta libraries were built with iRepertoire HTBI primers and Arm-PCR amplification of CDR3 regions. Using fastp at Q25 and MiXCR, TCRdb reprocessed the public reads and kept productive beta chains. For every CDR3 protein sequence, its rows merge into one entry that carries the most common genes and DNA. For this sample there are about 310,000 distinct CDR3 sequences; around a fifth appear just once. Around three fifths of the sample belongs to the ten largest clones.

The sequencing here drew on peripheral blood mononuclear cells (PBMCs), taken when the disease was refractory, from a patient treated with antithyroid drugs. These receptors were obtained from a female donor with Graves disease.

There are many counts of this clonotype. The J gene is TRBJ2-5, the V gene TRBV2; D may be TRBD2 (6 bases). The length of the CDR3 is 13 residues. Germline V gives CDR1 SNHLY, CDR2 FYNNEI. Trimming took off 5 bases at V and 5 bases at J, with 12 bases between the two ends. The DNA of the CDR3 is TGTGCCAGCAGTAGACTAGAATCCGAGACCCAGTACTTC. Its translation is CASSRLESETQYF.

In its sample, this clonotype was seen a few times. This chain links TRBV11-2 with TRBJ2-1; possibly TRBD2 for D (6 bases). Trimming took off 4 bases at V and 0 bases at J, with 13 bases between the two ends. CDR1 is SGHAT, CDR2 FQNNGV, per germline. This CDR3 comprises 16 residues. CDR3: CASSWGGESSYNEQFF. The CDR3 DNA reads as TGTGCCAGCAGCTGGGGCGGGGAGAGCTCCTACAATGAGCAGTTCTTC.

This clonotype was counted at least ten times. The chain couples TRBV2 to TRBJ1-5; D might be TRBD1 (6 bases). Trimming removed 8 bases at V and 3 bases at J, with 17 bases between. Germline assignment: CDR1 SNHLY and CDR2 FYNNEI. The CDR3 length is 15 residues. In DNA, the CDR3 is TGTGCCAGCCAGGGGCGATCCGGTCACAATCAGCCCCAGCATTTT. Amino acid sequence: CASQGRSGHNQPQHF.

The sample holds a few counts of this clonotype. This rearrangement joins TRBV19 to TRBJ1-1, with no clear D. Between the trimmed V and J ends, which lost 7 bases and 5 bases, there was a span of 23 bases. Germline V lookup: CDR1 LNHDA, CDR2 SQIVND (reference sequence). The CDR3 is 16 amino acids. The CDR3 DNA is TGTGCCAGTACTCCCACCGCTGCGGGGTTTAGGACTGAAGCTTTCTTT. Protein sequence: CASTPTAAGFRTEAFF.

This clonotype was observed a few times. This may stem from a read error, because a much larger clone lies one nucleotide away. The chain combines TRBV13 with TRBJ1-3; D gene ambiguous. The germline V and J ends were trimmed by 0 bases and 2 bases, with 8 bases remaining between them. The CDR3 contains 15 residues. Germline CDR1 is PRHDT and CDR2 is FYEKMQ (reference sequence). The CDR3 reads CASSLGWGTGNTIYF. In DNA, the CDR3 is TGTGCCAGCAGCTTAGGGTGGGGAACTGGAAACACCATATATTTT.